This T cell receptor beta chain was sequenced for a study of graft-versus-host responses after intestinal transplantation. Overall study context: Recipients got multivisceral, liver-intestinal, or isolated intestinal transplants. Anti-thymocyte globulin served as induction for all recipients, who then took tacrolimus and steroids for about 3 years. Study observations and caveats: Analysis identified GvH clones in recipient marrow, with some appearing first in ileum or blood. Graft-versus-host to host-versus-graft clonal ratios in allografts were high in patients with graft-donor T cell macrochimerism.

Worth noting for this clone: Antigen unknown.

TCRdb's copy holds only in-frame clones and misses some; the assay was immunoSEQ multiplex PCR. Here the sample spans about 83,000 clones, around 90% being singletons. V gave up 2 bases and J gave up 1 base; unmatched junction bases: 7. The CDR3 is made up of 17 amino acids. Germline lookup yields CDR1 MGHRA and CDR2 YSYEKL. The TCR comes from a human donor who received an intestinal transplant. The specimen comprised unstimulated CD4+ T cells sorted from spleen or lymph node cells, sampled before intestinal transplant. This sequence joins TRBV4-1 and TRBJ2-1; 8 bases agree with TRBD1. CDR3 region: CASSQSQGVKSYNEQFF. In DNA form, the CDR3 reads TGCGCCAGCAGCCAATCACAGGGGGTTAAGTCCTACAATGAGCAGTTCTTC.